This passage covers 3 T cell receptor beta chains from one sample sequenced in a study of blood T cell repertoires in COVID-19. The table came from immunoSEQ multiplex PCR; TCRdb's copy has only in-frame clones and leaves some out. The sample contains some 150,000 clones, 80% of which appear only once. Sequencing input: peripheral blood. Receptor source: a woman in her forties or fifties with acute or convalescent COVID-19.

This chain links TRBV6-5 with TRBJ1-5; D not certain. CDR1 and CDR2 (germline): MNHEY, SVGAGI. The CDR3 contains 13 residues. Trimming pared 8 bases from V and 4 bases from J, leaving 12 bases between. The CDR3 sequence: CASGLEGNQPQHF. The DNA for the CDR3 is TGTGCCAGCGGGCTCGAGGGAAATCAGCCCCAGCATTTT.

V usage is TRBV7-9 and J usage is TRBJ2-1, with TRBD2 matching over 7 bases. J was trimmed by 8 bases and V by 1 base; bases with no gene match: 11. This CDR3 is built from 16 residues. Per the germline V gene, CDR1 is SEHNR and CDR2 is FQNEAQ (reference sequence). CDR3 sequence (DNA): TGTGCCAGCAGCTTAGATATTCGCGGGGGAAGCGATGAGCAGTTCTTC. Translated, it gives CASSLDIRGGSDEQFF.

This clone was picked up a small number of times. V gene TRBV11-3 combines with J gene TRBJ2-2; possible D gene TRBD1, 6 bases. The germline V gene has CDR1 SGHNT and CDR2 YENEEA. Trimming cost V 5 bases and J 1 base, with 11 bases left between them. The CDR3 extends over 15 amino acids. The CDR3 bases are TGTGCCAGCAGCCAACGGGACAAGAACACCGGGGAGCTGTTTTTT. The encoded protein is CASSQRDKNTGELFF.